A selection of T cell receptor beta chains follows, all from one sample in a study of blood T cell repertoires in COVID-19. The assay was immunoSEQ multiplex PCR, and TCRdb's table has in-frame clones only and misses some. The sample lists hundreds of thousands of clones; 75% to 90% were seen once. The specimen was peripheral blood. The receptors were sampled from a woman in her 30s with active or convalescent COVID-19. The CDR3 runs from the conserved cysteine through the conserved F or W. The D gene is left open where the match is weak. Expanded clones get a size class; other rows say once, few or many, or leave the size out.

v_call	d_call	j_call	clone_size	cdr3_aa	cdr3_nt
TRBV21-1	.	TRBJ1-4	.	CASSKTPGQGEEKLFF	TGTGCCAGCAGCAAAACTCCGGGACAGGGAGAAGAAAAACTGTTTTTT
TRBV14	.	TRBJ1-1	.	CASSPYRLEAFF	TGTGCCAGCAGCCCGTACAGGCTCGAAGCTTTCTTT
TRBV29-1	.	TRBJ1-1	.	CSVEDVLQGWTEAFF	TGCAGCGTTGAAGATGTTCTACAGGGATGGACTGAAGCTTTCTTT
TRBV5-6	TRBD1	TRBJ1-2	.	CASTKPGQGNYGYTF	TGTGCCAGCACCAAACCGGGACAGGGAAACTATGGCTACACCTTC
TRBV7-9	TRBD1	TRBJ1-1	.	CASSQGTGEWVNTEAFF	TGTGCCAGCAGCCAGGGGACAGGGGAATGGGTGAACACTGAAGCTTTCTTT
TRBV6-1	.	TRBJ2-5	.	CASSETGLPETQYF	TGTGCCAGCAGTGAGACAGGCCTTCCCGAGACCCAGTACTTC
TRBV5-6	.	TRBJ1-1	once	CASRGGLSTQGAFF	TGTGCCAGCAGGGGAGGGCTTTCCACCCAGGGAGCTTTCTTT
TRBV6-5	TRBD1	TRBJ1-4	.	CASTDRGLDEKLFF	TGTGCCAGCACGGACAGGGGGCTTGATGAAAAACTGTTTTTT
TRBV30	.	TRBJ1-4	.	CAWSQTGRVSEKLFF	TGTGCCTGGAGCCAAACAGGAAGGGTTAGTGAAAAACTGTTTTTT
TRBV19	.	TRBJ1-1	.	CASTFNTEAFF	TGTGCCAGCACTTTTAACACTGAAGCTTTCTTT
TRBV4-2	TRBD1	TRBJ2-5	.	CASSLGTGETQYF	TGTGCCAGCAGCCTCGGGACAGGGGAGACCCAGTACTTC
TRBV6-5	.	TRBJ1-5	few	CASKEGNQPQHF	TGTGCCAGCAAGGAGGGCAATCAGCCCCAGCATTTT
TRBV6-1	.	TRBJ1-1	.	CASSEVTDGSEAFF	TGTGCCAGCAGTGAAGTCACAGATGGGTCTGAAGCTTTCTTT
TRBV6-5	.	TRBJ1-1	.	CASRKTHGGYTEAFF	TGTGCCAGCAGGAAAACTCACGGGGGGTACACTGAAGCTTTCTTT
TRBV19	.	TRBJ1-1	.	CASRRVRDRASGTEAFF	TGTGCCAGTAGGAGGGTCAGAGACCGGGCCTCGGGCACTGAAGCTTTCTTT
TRBV7-9	TRBD1	TRBJ2-2	.	CASTRPNRGDFTGELFF	TGTGCCAGCACCCGCCCAAACAGGGGGGACTTCACCGGGGAGCTGTTTTTT
TRBV2	TRBD1	TRBJ1-1	.	CASDPGQGGTEAFF	TGTGCCTCGGATCCGGGACAGGGAGGAACTGAAGCTTTCTTT
TRBV5-5	.	TRBJ1-1	.	CASSLWAGEAFF	TGTGCCAGCAGCTTGTGGGCGGGTGAAGCTTTCTTT
TRBV30	.	TRBJ1-1	few	CAWSKGVNTEAFF	TGTGCCTGGAGTAAGGGGGTGAACACTGAAGCTTTCTTT
TRBV2	TRBD1	TRBJ1-4	.	CASSGQGDNEKLFF	TGTGCCAGCAGCGGACAGGGCGATAATGAAAAACTGTTTTTT
TRBV9	.	TRBJ1-1	.	CASSVYRGARVNTEAFF	TGTGCCAGCAGCGTATATCGGGGTGCTCGGGTGAACACTGAAGCTTTCTTT
TRBV14	.	TRBJ1-4	.	CASSPRVREKLFF	TGTGCCAGCAGCCCCCGCGTGCGGGAAAAACTGTTTTTT
TRBV19	.	TRBJ1-1	.	CASSGHMNTEAFF	TGTGCCAGTAGCGGACACATGAACACTGAAGCTTTCTTT
TRBV6-1	.	TRBJ1-2	.	CASSEFWKRYGYTF	TGTGCCAGCAGTGAATTCTGGAAGCGCTATGGCTACACCTTC
TRBV2	.	TRBJ1-1	.	CASSPLDGGTNTEAFF	TGTGCCAGCAGTCCGCTCGACGGGGGGACGAACACTGAAGCTTTCTTT
TRBV6-6	.	TRBJ1-5	.	CASSYNTDSNQPQHF	TGTGCCAGCAGTTACAACACCGATAGCAATCAGCCCCAGCATTTT
TRBV29-1	.	TRBJ1-2	.	CSVSGGDYGYTF	TGCAGCGTTAGTGGAGGGGACTATGGCTACACCTTC
TRBV3-1/TRBV3-2	TRBD1	TRBJ1-2	.	CASSQARTGRGGYTF	TGTGCCAGCAGCCAAGCCCGGACAGGGCGGGGTGGCTACACCTTC
TRBV6-1	.	TRBJ1-1	.	CASSEKRVNTEAFF	TGTGCCAGCAGTGAAAAGCGCGTGAACACTGAAGCTTTCTTT
TRBV6-5	TRBD1	TRBJ1-2	once	CASTLNVAGGWGYTF	TGTGCCAGCACCCTCAACGTGGCAGGGGGCTGGGGCTACACCTTC
TRBV27	.	TRBJ1-2	few	CASSFQGRYGYTF	TGTGCCAGCAGTTTTCAGGGGCGTTATGGCTACACCTTC
TRBV4-2	TRBD2	TRBJ2-1	.	CASSPWYSSGNYNEQFF	TGTGCCAGCAGCCCCTGGTATTCTAGCGGGAACTACAATGAGCAGTTCTTC
TRBV19	TRBD2	TRBJ2-5	.	CASSMRIAGGFETQYF	TGTGCCAGTAGTATGCGGATAGCGGGAGGTTTTGAGACCCAGTACTTC
TRBV3-1/TRBV3-2	TRBD2	TRBJ2-1	.	CASTRGLAGGVVAYNEQFF	TGTGCCAGCACCCGCGGACTAGCGGGAGGGGTGGTCGCCTACAATGAGCAGTTCTTC
TRBV4-1	TRBD1	TRBJ2-5	.	CASSPGTGWETQYF	TGCGCCAGCAGCCCCGGGACAGGGTGGGAGACCCAGTACTTC
TRBV29-1	TRBD1	TRBJ1-4	.	CSVEDRDRGDEKLFF	TGCAGCGTTGAAGATCGGGACAGGGGTGATGAAAAACTGTTTTTT
TRBV4-1	.	TRBJ1-1	.	CASSQDDLPGTEAFF	TGCGCCAGCAGCCAAGACGACCTCCCAGGCACTGAAGCTTTCTTT
TRBV3-1/TRBV3-2	.	TRBJ1-2	.	CASSHKFGGELANYGYTF	TGTGCCAGCAGCCATAAGTTCGGTGGAGAGCTAGCTAACTATGGCTACACCTTC
TRBV14	.	TRBJ2-3	.	CASSPGPTDTQYF	TGTGCCAGCAGCCCAGGGCCCACAGATACGCAGTATTTT
TRBV5-5	TRBD1	TRBJ1-2	.	CASSAGTDNYGYTF	TGTGCCAGCAGCGCTGGGACAGATAACTATGGCTACACCTTC
TRBV25-1	TRBD1	TRBJ1-2	.	CASNDRGNGYTF	TGTGCCAGCAATGACAGGGGGAATGGCTACACCTTC
TRBV6-1	.	TRBJ2-2	.	CASSDTGIGELFF	TGTGCCAGCAGTGATACAGGGATCGGGGAGCTGTTTTTT
TRBV5-4	.	TRBJ2-5	.	CASSLLGAGETQYF	TGTGCCAGCAGCTTGTTAGGGGCGGGGGAGACCCAGTACTTC
TRBV6-5	TRBD1	TRBJ1-2	few	CASSYYRTGNYGYTF	TGTGCCAGCAGTTACTACCGGACAGGAAACTATGGCTACACCTTC
TRBV9	.	TRBJ1-3	.	CASSVAWGPGNTIYF	TGTGCCAGCAGCGTAGCTTGGGGGCCTGGAAACACCATATATTTT
TRBV29-1	.	TRBJ1-1	.	CSVDTVNTEAFF	TGCAGCGTTGATACGGTGAACACTGAAGCTTTCTTT
TRBV6-2/TRBV6-3	TRBD1	TRBJ1-4	.	CASSTPGTVNEKLFF	TGTGCCAGCAGCACCCCCGGGACAGTTAATGAAAAACTGTTTTTT
TRBV27	.	TRBJ1-2	once	CASSSSLGLGANYGYTF	TGTGCCAGCAGTTCCTCGCTTGGGCTCGGGGCTAACTATGGCTACACCTTC
TRBV5-1	.	TRBJ1-1	.	CASSIRTGNTEAFF	TGCGCCAGCAGCATTAGGACGGGAAACACTGAAGCTTTCTTT
TRBV27	.	TRBJ2-1	.	CASSFIQGSNEQFF	TGTGCCAGCAGTTTCATTCAGGGCTCCAATGAGCAGTTCTTC
TRBV5-8	.	TRBJ2-1	.	CASSGGLFNEQFF	TGTGCCAGCAGCGGGGGACTCTTCAATGAGCAGTTCTTC
TRBV25-1	.	TRBJ2-2	.	CASSILAVHRGNTGELFF	TGTGCCAGCAGTATCCTTGCCGTCCATCGGGGGAACACCGGGGAGCTGTTTTTT
TRBV13	.	TRBJ2-7	.	CASSPPRGTTYEQYF	TGTGCCAGCAGCCCCCCGCGGGGAACTACCTACGAGCAGTACTTC
TRBV7-2	.	TRBJ2-2	.	CASSPGRGGELFF	TGTGCCAGCAGCCCAGGGCGGGGCGGGGAGCTGTTTTTT
TRBV5-1	TRBD1	TRBJ2-3	.	CASSLTGGVIGDTQYF	TGCGCCAGCAGCCTCACAGGGGGCGTGATCGGAGATACGCAGTATTTT
TRBV18	TRBD1	TRBJ1-1	.	CASSQGAMNTEAFF	TGTGCCAGCTCACAGGGGGCTATGAACACTGAAGCTTTCTTT